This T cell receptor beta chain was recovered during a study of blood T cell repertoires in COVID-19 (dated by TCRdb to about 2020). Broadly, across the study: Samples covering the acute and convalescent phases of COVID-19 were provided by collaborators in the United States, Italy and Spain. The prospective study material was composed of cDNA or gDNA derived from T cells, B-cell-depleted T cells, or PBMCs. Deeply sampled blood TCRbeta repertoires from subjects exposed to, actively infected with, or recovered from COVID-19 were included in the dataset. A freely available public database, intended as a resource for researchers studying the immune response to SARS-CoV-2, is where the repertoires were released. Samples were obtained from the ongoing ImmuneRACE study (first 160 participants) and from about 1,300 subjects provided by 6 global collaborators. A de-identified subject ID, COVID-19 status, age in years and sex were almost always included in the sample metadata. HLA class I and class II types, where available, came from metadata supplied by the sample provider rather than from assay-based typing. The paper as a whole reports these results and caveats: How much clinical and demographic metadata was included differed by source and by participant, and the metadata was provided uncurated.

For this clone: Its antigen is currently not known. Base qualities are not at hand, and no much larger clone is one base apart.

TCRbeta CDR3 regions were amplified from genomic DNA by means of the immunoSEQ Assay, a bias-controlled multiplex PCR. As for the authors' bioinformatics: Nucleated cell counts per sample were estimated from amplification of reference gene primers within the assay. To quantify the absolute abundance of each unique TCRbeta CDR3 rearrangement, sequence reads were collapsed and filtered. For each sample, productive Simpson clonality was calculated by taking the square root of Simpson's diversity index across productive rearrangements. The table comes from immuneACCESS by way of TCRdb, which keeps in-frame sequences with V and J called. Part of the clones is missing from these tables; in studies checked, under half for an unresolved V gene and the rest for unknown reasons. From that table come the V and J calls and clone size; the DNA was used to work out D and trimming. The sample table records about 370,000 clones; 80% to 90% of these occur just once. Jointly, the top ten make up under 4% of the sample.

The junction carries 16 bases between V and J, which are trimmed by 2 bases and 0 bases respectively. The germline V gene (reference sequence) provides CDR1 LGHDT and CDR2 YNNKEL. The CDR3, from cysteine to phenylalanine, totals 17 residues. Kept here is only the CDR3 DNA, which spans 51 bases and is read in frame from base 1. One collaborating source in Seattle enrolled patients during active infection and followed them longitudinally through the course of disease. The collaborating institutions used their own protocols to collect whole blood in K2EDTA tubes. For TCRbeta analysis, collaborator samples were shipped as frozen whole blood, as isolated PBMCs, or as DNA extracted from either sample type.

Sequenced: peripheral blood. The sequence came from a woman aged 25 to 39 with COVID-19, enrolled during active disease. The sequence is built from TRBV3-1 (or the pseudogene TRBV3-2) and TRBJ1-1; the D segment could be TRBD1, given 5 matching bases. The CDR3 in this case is CASSQSGRRGMNTEAFF. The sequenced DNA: TGTGCCAGCAGCCAAAGCGGGCGACGGGGCATGAACACTGAAGCTTTCTTT.